This is a list of T cell receptor beta chains from one sample in a study of beta chain features in type 1 diabetes. Sequencing used immunoSEQ multiplex PCR; TCRdb keeps in-frame clones, though not all of them. The repertoire has around 710,000 clones, around 12% of them found once; the top ten carry approximately 0.11%. Source material: naive CD4+ T cells from blood. The receptors shown here come from a man younger than 45 with type 1 diabetes. The CDR3 runs from the conserved cysteine through the conserved F or W. The D gene is left open where the match is weak. Size is omitted from some rows. Given values are once, few, many or a class for expanded clones.

-	-	TRBV5-1	TRBJ1-2	15	TGCGCCAGCAGCAACGGGACAACCGCTAACTATGGCTACACCTTC	CASSNGTTANYGYTF
-	-	TRBV6-5	TRBJ2-5	12	TGTGCCAGCAGCCGCCATCAAGAGACCCAGTACTTC	CASSRHQETQYF
-	few	TRBV5-8	TRBJ2-5	16	TGTGCCAGCAGCCCCAGAGCGGCCGGAGGGGTAGAGACCCAGTACTTC	CASSPRAAGGVETQYF
-	few	TRBV28	TRBJ1-6	12	TGTGCCAGCAGTTCGGTAAATTCACCCCTCCACTTT	CASSSVNSPLHF
TRBD2	-	TRBV10-2	TRBJ2-1	16	TGCGCCAGTACAATCCTCGGGACTAGTCGTTTGGATGAGCAGTTCTTC	CASTILGTSRLDEQFF
-	-	TRBV7-2	TRBJ2-7	14	TGTGCCAGCAGCATTGAGGCAGGTCCCTACGAGCAGTACTTC	CASSIEAGPYEQYF
-	-	TRBV13	TRBJ1-6	14	TGTGCCAGCAGCTTAGGAAGGGCTGATTCACCCCTCCACTTT	CASSLGRADSPLHF
TRBD2	once	TRBV6-5	TRBJ2-7	15	TGTGCCAGCAGTTACGCGGCTAGCGGGGCTAACGAGCAGTACTTC	CASSYAASGANEQYF
-	-	TRBV7-2	TRBJ1-5	12	TGTGCCTCCCAGAAGGGGGATCAGCCCCAGCATTTT	CASQKGDQPQHF
TRBD2	-	TRBV19	TRBJ2-2	16	TGTGCCAGTAGTATAAAAGCGGGGATAAACACCGGGGAGCTGTTTTTT	CASSIKAGINTGELFF
-	-	TRBV18	TRBJ2-7	13	TGTGCCAGCTCACCTTCGGACAGTCGCGAGCAGTACTTC	CASSPSDSREQYF
TRBD2	-	TRBV15	TRBJ2-3	18	TGTGCCACCAGCAGAGATGTGGTTATGGGCGGGGGTACAGATACGCAGTATTTT	CATSRDVVMGGGTDTQYF
-	few	TRBV29-1	TRBJ2-1	12	TGCAGCGTTGGGGTAGGGAACAATGAGCAGTTCTTC	CSVGVGNNEQFF
TRBD2	few	TRBV5-1	TRBJ2-7	14	TGCGCCAGCAGCTTGACGCGGGGGGCCTACGAGCAGTACTTC	CASSLTRGAYEQYF
-	-	TRBV4-3	TRBJ2-6	13	TGCGCCAGCCGACGGGCGGGGGCCAACGTCCTGACTTTC	CASRRAGANVLTF
-	-	TRBV7-3	TRBJ1-1	13	TGTGCCAGCAGCGAGAACATGAACACTGAAGCTTTCTTT	CASSENMNTEAFF
TRBD1	many	TRBV23-1	TRBJ1-2	14	TGCGCCAGCAGTCGACGGACAGGGGAAGATGGCTACACCTTC	CASSRRTGEDGYTF
-	few	TRBV7-9	TRBJ1-1	14	TGTGCCAGCAGCTCAGGACAAGGGAACACTGAAGCTTTCTTT	CASSSGQGNTEAFF
TRBD2	few	TRBV19	TRBJ2-7	13	TGTGCCAGTAGGCGGGGGTCCACCTACGAGCAGTACTTC	CASRRGSTYEQYF
-	few	TRBV4-3	TRBJ2-7	14	TGCGCCAGCAGCACCCGGGAGCTCTCACGGGAGCAGTACTTC	CASSTRELSREQYF
-	-	TRBV7-2	TRBJ2-5	14	TGTGCCAGCAGCTCCTGGACCGCCAAAGAGACCCAGTACTTC	CASSSWTAKETQYF
-	few	TRBV9	TRBJ2-2	15	TGTGCCAGCAGCCTCCTAGGGCCGGGGACCGGGGAGCTGTTTTTT	CASSLLGPGTGELFF
TRBD2	few	TRBV7-2	TRBJ2-3	19	TGTGCCAGCACCCCGGACAGGCTAGCGGGGGGCTCTAGCACAGATACGCAGTATTTT	CASTPDRLAGGSSTDTQYF
-	-	TRBV4-1	TRBJ2-7	15	TGCGCCAGCAGCCAAGAAAGGACCCCGTCCTACGAGCAGTACTTC	CASSQERTPSYEQYF
TRBD1	-	TRBV30	TRBJ2-7	13	TGTGCCTGGAGTCGGGGACAGGGGTACGAGCAGTACTTC	CAWSRGQGYEQYF
-	few	TRBV11-2	TRBJ2-7	16	TGTGCCAGCACGCAACTCGGGGGCTCAACTTCCTACGAGCAGTACTTC	CASTQLGGSTSYEQYF
-	-	TRBV9	TRBJ1-2	18	TGTGCCAGCAGCGTAGGGAGGAGGGGGAGACAGATCAACTATGGCTACACCTTC	CASSVGRRGRQINYGYTF